The 4 T cell receptor beta chains presented below share a single source sample, sequenced in a study of T cells in Graves' hyperthyroidism and ophthalmopathy. Amplification yielded TCR beta CDR3 regions, with RNA transcripts as the source. A first-round RT-PCR of the TCR CDR3 used the HTBI primer set. TCRdb used MiXCR to reprocess the multiplex PCR reads, holding one entry per CDR3 protein. The repertoire holds fewer than 300,000 distinct CDR3 sequences, with 20% to 25% as singletons. The sequenced material came from blood. These receptors were taken from a man in his forties or fifties with Graves' hyperthyroidism that later progressed to Graves' ophthalmopathy.

This clonotype was counted ten times or more. The CDR3: CASRGLAGAVEQYF. Here the CDR3 DNA reads TGTGCCAGCAGGGGACTAGCGGGAGCGGTTGAGCAGTACTTC. The gene calls are TRBV6-5 and TRBJ2-7; the match to TRBD2 covers 14 bases. The germline CDR1 and CDR2 sequences are MNHEY and SVGAGI. The J segment lost 7 bases and the V segment lost 6 bases, leaving 5 bases of the junction unmatched. The CDR3 runs to 14 residues.

Comments on this clonotype: Being one base from a much bigger clone, this may be a read error. The rearrangement links TRBV30 to TRBJ2-4, with D perhaps matching TRBD2 (5 bases). CDR3 length: 16 residues. The germline V gene has CDR1 GTSNPN and CDR2 SVGIG (reference sequence). The CDR3 DNA is TGTGCCTGGGGTATGCAAGGGTTTCTAGCCAAAAACATTCAGCACTTC. Its protein product is CAWGMQGFLAKNIQHF.

This clonotype has at least ten counts. V is TRBV19 and J is TRBJ1-1; 10 bases line up with TRBD1. The ends lost 4 bases at V and 1 base at J; junction bases unmatched: 9. This CDR3 region has 17 residues. The germline CDR1 and CDR2 sequences are LNHDA and SQIVND (reference sequence). CDR3 coding DNA: TGTGCCAGTAGTAGAGCGGATTGGGACAGGGGGAACACTGAAGCTTTCTTT. Residues: CASSRADWDRGNTEAFF.

This clonotype has at least ten counts. The chain combines TRBV5-1 with TRBJ1-1, with a tentative D call TRBD1 (5 bases). Trimming took 4 bases from V and 5 from J, leaving 15 bases between them. Germline V gene lookup returns CDR1 SGHRS and CDR2 YFSETQ. This CDR3 spans 14 amino acids. The CDR3 here is CASSVDGGWTEAFF. The DNA of the CDR3 is TGCGCCAGCAGCGTCGATGGGGGGTGGACTGAAGCTTTCTTT. Full variable domain (remainder filled in from reference TRBV5-1 and TRBJ1-1): KAGVTQTPRYLIKTRGQQVTLSCSPISGHRSVSWYQQTPGQGLQFLFEYFSETQRNKGNFPGRFSGRQFSNSRSEMNVSTLELGDSALYLCASSVDGGWTEAFFGQGTRLTVV.